This is a list of T cell receptor beta chains from one sample in a study of T cell repertoires in cytomegalovirus infection. TCRdb ran MiXCR on the reads and lists one entry per CDR3 protein. The table shows 550,000 to 850,000 distinct CDR3 sequences, with roughly 30% occurring only once. Antigen specificity for these receptors is unknown. This specimen consisted of cultured PBMCs, obtained from culture after CMV antigen stimulation. The receptors were gathered from a human donor in good health (CMV status not recorded). Some clones in this sample may be carry-over from other donors' samples. The CDR3 runs from the conserved cysteine through the conserved F or W. The order of the fields is V gene, clone size, D gene, J gene, CDR3 DNA, CDR3 protein. D genes are given only for firm matches. Expanded clones are given a class, and other clones once, few, many or no size at all.

>TRBV6-1|NA|NA|TRBJ2-1
TGTGCCAGCAATAGGGCCTGGGGAAGTGAGCAGTTCTTC
CASNRAWGSEQFF
>TRBV7-2|many|NA|TRBJ1-2
TGTGCCAGCAGCTTAGTAGTGACCGATTTCTTTTATGGCTACACCTTC
CASSLVVTDFFYGYTF
>TRBV7-8|few|NA|TRBJ1-5
TGTGCCAGCAGCTTAGCCCCCCCACCGGGTCAGCCCCAGCATTTT
CASSLAPPPGQPQHF
>TRBV7-9|NA|NA|TRBJ2-3
TGTGCCAGCAGCTTGGGCCCCAGCCCAGATACGCAGTATTTT
CASSLGPSPDTQYF
>TRBV6-6|once|NA|TRBJ2-3
TGTGCCAGCGAAGGGGACGGTCACACGCAGTATTTT
CASEGDGHTQYF
>TRBV5-6|NA|NA|TRBJ2-2
TGTGCCAGCAGCCTACAGGGACTAAACACCGGGGAGCTGTTTTTT
CASSLQGLNTGELFF
>TRBV6-5|NA|TRBD2|TRBJ2-7
TGTGCCAGCAGCAGGACTAGCGGGGGTGACGAGCAGTACTTC
CASSRTSGGDEQYF
>TRBV5-4|few|TRBD2|TRBJ2-3
TGTGCCAGCACCACGGACCAGACGGGGGGGCAGTATTTT
CASTTDQTGGQYF
>TRBV20-1|once|TRBD1|TRBJ2-3
TGCAGTGCTAGAGATCCCCGAGACAGGGGGGCAGGTACAGATACGCAGTATTTT
CSARDPRDRGAGTDTQYF
>TRBV12-3/TRBV12-4|once|TRBD2|TRBJ2-2
TGTGCCACAGTAGCGGGGGCCAACACCGGGGAGCTGTTTTTT
CATVAGANTGELFF
>TRBV18|few|NA|TRBJ1-3
TGTGCCAGCTCACGCAACGACGGGAGCTCTGGAAACACCATATATTTT
CASSRNDGSSGNTIYF
>TRBV7-2|many|NA|TRBJ2-5
TGTGCCAGCAGCCAGGGGCCTGTGAGACCGAGAAGAAGCTTC
CASSQGPVRPRRSF
>TRBV7-2|NA|NA|TRBJ1-6
TGTGCCAGCAGCTTAGAGGGCAGACAGCTCCACTTT
CASSLEGRQLHF
>TRBV7-2|few|TRBD2|TRBJ2-5
TGTGCCAGCAGGCCCCAGCTAGCGGGCGAGACCCAGTACTTC
CASRPQLAGETQYF
>TRBV7-2|many|NA|TRBJ2-1
TGTGCCAGCAGCTTACGGTGGAGGGGGGCACCGTTAGGCGATGAGCAGTTCTTC
CASSLRWRGAPLGDEQFF
>TRBV7-2|NA|NA|TRBJ2-5
TGTGCCAGCAGCTTATTTGAACCGGAGACCCAGTACTTC
CASSLFEPETQYF
>TRBV19|NA|NA|TRBJ2-4
TGTGCCAGTAGTATTACGGGGACCCAAAACATTCAGTACTTC
CASSITGTQNIQYF
>TRBV7-2|few|NA|TRBJ2-3
TGTGCCAGCAGCTTCGGGACGGGAGATACGCAGTATTTT
CASSFGTGDTQYF
>TRBV28|NA|NA|TRBJ1-2
TGTGCCAGCCTCCCCCGGGGGGGATCGGGTGGCTACACCTTC
CASLPRGGSGGYTF
>TRBV10-3|few|TRBD1|TRBJ1-1
TGTGCCATCCACGGGACAGGGGGCACTGAAGCTTTCTTT
CAIHGTGGTEAFF
>TRBV20-1|NA|TRBD2|TRBJ2-5
TGCAGTGCTACAGCGGGGCGAGAGACCCAGTACTTC
CSATAGRETQYF
>TRBV4-3|NA|TRBD1|TRBJ2-4
TGCGCCAGCAGCGCCCACGGGACAGGCAAAAACATTCAGTACTTC
CASSAHGTGKNIQYF
>TRBV12-3/TRBV12-4|NA|NA|TRBJ2-5
TGTGCCAGCACCCTTGGAGGTTTGGGGGTGGAGACCCAGTACTTC
CASTLGGLGVETQYF
>TRBV7-2|many|NA|TRBJ2-5
TGTGCCAGCAGCTTGAGTTTCGGGGGAGAGACCCAGTACTTC
CASSLSFGGETQYF
>TRBV20-1|few|TRBD1|TRBJ1-4
TGCAGTGCTGGGGGACAGGGGAATGAAAAACTGTTTTTT
CSAGGQGNEKLFF
>TRBV7-2|many|TRBD1|TRBJ2-2
TGTGCCAGCAGCTTGGGACAGGGGGTTAACGGGGAGCTGTTTTTT
CASSLGQGVNGELFF
>TRBV6-1|few|TRBD2|TRBJ2-5
TGTGCCAGCACGGTGAATAGCGGGGAGGAGACCCAGTACTTC
CASTVNSGEETQYF
>TRBV6-1|many|NA|TRBJ1-2
TGTGCCAGCAGTGAACTTGACACAGCGATTGCAGGCTACACCTTC
CASSELDTAIAGYTF
>TRBV7-2|NA|NA|TRBJ2-1
TGTGCCAGCAGCCTCAAGCGGAGTCAAGACAATGAGCAGTTCTTC
CASSLKRSQDNEQFF